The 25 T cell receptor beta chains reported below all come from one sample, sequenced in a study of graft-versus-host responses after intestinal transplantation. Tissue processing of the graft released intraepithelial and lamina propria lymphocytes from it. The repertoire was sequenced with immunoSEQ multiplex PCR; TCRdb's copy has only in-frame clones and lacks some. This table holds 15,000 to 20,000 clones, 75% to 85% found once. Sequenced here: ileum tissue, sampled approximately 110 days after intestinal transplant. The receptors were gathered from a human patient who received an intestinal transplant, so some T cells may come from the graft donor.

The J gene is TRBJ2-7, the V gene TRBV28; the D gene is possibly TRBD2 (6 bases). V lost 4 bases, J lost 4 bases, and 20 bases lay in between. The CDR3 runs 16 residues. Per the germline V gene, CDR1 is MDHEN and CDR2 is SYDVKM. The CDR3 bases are TGTGCCAGCAGTTGTCTCATCGGAGGGCGTAGGTACGAGCAGTACTTC. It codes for CASSCLIGGRRYEQYF.

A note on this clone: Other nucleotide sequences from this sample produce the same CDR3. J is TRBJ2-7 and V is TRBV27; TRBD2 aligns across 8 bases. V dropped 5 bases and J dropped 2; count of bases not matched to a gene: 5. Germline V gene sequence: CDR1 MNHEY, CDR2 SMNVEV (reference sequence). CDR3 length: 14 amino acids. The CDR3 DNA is TGTGCCAGCAGTCCGGGAGGGGGGGCCTACGAGCAGTACTTC. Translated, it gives CASSPGGGAYEQYF.

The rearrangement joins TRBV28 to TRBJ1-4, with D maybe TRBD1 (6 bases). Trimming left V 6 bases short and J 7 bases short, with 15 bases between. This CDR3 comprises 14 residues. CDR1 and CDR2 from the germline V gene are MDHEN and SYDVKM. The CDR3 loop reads CASSSHGTSEKLFF. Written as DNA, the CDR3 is TGTGCCAGCAGCTCCCATGGGACAAGTGAAAAACTGTTTTTT.

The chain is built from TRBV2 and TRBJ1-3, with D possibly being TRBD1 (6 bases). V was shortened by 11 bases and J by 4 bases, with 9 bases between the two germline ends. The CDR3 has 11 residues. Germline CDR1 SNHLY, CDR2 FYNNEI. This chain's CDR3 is CARTVGNTIYF. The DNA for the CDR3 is TGTGCCCGGACAGTAGGAAACACCATATATTTT.

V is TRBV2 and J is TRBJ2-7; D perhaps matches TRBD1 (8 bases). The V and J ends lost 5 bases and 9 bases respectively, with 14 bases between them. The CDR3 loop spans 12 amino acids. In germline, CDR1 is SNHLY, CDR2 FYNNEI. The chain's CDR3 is CASSRQGRGQYF. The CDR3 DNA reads TGTGCCAGCAGTCGACAGGGGAGGGGGCAGTACTTC.

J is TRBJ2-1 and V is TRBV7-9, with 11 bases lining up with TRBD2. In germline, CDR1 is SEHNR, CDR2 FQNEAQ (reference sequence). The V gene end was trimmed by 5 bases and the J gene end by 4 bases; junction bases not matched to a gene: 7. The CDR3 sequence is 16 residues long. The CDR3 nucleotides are TGTGCCAGCAGCATACCCGGGACTAGCGGATACAATGAGCAGTTCTTC. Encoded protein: CASSIPGTSGYNEQFF. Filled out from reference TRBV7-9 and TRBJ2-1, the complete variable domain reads DTGVSQNPRHKITKRGQNVTFRCDPISEHNRLYWYRQTLGQGPEFLTYFQNEAQLEKSRLLSDRFSAERPKGSFSTLEIQRTEQGDSAMYLCASSIPGTSGYNEQFFGPGTRLTVL.

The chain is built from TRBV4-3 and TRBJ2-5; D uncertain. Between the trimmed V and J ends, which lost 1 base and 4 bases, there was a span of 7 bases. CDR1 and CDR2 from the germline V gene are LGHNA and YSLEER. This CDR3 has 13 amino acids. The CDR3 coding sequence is TGCGCCAGCAGCCAAGGACGGCGAGAGACCCAGTACTTC. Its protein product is CASSQGRRETQYF.

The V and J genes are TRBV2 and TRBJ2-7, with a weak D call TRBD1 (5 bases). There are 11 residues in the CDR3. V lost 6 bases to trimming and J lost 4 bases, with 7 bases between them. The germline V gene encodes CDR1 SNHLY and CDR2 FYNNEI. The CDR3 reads CASRTEYEQYF. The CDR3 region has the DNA TGTGCCAGCAGGACAGAATACGAGCAGTACTTC. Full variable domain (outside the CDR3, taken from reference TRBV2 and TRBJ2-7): EPEVTQTPSHQVTQMGQEVILRCVPISNHLYFYWYRQILGQKVEFLVSFYNNEISEKSEIFDDQFSVERPDGSNFTLKIRSTKLEDSAMYFCASRTEYEQYFGPGTRLTVT.

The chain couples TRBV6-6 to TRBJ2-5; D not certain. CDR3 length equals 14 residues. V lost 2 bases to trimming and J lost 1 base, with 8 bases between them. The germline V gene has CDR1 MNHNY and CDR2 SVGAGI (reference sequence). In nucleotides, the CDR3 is TGTGCCAGCAGTTACGACGGGCCCCAAGAGACCCAGTACTTC. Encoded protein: CASSYDGPQETQYF.

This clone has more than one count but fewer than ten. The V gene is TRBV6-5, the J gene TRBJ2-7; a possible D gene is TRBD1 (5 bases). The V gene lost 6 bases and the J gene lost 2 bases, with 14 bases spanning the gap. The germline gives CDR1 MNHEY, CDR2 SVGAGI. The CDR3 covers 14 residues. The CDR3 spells CASRGTGTTYEQYF. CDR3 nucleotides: TGTGCCAGCAGGGGAACAGGAACTACCTACGAGCAGTACTTC.

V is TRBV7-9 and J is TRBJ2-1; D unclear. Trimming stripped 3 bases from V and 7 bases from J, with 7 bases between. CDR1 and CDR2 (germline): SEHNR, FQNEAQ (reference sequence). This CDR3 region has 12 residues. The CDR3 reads CASSFTANEQFF. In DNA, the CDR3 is TGTGCCAGCAGCTTCACAGCAAATGAGCAGTTCTTC.

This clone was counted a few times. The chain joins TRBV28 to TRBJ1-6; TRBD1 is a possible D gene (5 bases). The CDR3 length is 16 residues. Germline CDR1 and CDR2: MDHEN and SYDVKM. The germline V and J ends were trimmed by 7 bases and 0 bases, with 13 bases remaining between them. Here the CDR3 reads CASTIGGSSYNSPLHF. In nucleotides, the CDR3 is TGTGCCAGCACCATTGGGGGGAGCTCCTATAATTCACCCCTCCACTTT.

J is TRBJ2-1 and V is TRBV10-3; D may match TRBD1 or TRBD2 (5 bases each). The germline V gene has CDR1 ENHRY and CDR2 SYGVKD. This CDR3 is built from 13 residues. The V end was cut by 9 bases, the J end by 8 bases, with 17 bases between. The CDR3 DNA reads TGTGCCATACCCGGGGCCCCTCAGGATGAGCAGTTCTTC. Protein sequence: CAIPGAPQDEQFF.

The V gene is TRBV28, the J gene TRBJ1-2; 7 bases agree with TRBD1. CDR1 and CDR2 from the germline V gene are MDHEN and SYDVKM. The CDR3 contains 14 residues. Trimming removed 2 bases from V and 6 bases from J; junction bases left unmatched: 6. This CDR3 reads CASSLVAGGNGYTF. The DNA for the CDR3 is TGTGCCAGCAGTTTAGTCGCAGGGGGGAATGGCTACACCTTC.

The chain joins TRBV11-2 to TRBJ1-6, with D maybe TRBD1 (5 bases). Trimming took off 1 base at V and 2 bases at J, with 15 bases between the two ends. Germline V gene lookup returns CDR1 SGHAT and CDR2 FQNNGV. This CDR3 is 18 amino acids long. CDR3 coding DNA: TGTGCCAGCAGCTTAGGGGAATGGGGGATAACCTATAATTCACCCCTCCACTTT. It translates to CASSLGEWGITYNSPLHF.

Here the CDR3 DNA reads TGTGCCAGCCATTACCGGGACGATTCTTTCCCACCCCTCCACTTT. Protein product: CASHYRDDSFPPLHF. This chain joins TRBV27 and TRBJ1-6; the D gene is possibly TRBD1 (5 bases). Germline V gives CDR1 MNHEY, CDR2 SMNVEV (reference sequence). Trimming took off 8 bases at V and 11 bases at J, with 22 bases between the two ends. The CDR3 runs 15 residues.

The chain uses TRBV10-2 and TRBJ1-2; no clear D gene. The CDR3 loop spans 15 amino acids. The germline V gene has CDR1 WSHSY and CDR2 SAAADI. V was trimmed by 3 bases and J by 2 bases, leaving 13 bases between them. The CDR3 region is CASSDLTELNYGYTF. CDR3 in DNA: TGCGCCAGCAGTGATTTAACAGAGTTAAACTATGGCTACACCTTC.

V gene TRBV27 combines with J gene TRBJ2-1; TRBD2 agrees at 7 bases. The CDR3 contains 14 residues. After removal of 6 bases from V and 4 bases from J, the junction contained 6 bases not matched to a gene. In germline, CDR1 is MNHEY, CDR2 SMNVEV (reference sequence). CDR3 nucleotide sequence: TGTGCCAGCAGGAGGACTAGACCTTACAATGAGCAGTTCTTC. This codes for CASRRTRPYNEQFF.

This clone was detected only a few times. In DNA, the CDR3 is TGTGCCAGCAGTTACAGGACAGTGACTAACTATGGCTACACCTTC. Amino acid sequence: CASSYRTVTNYGYTF. This chain links TRBV6-5 with TRBJ1-2, with D possibly TRBD1 on 6 matching bases. Germline-derived CDR1 and CDR2 are MNHEY and SVGAGI. The CDR3 sequence is 15 residues long. The germline V and J ends were trimmed by 2 bases and 0 bases, with 10 bases remaining between them.

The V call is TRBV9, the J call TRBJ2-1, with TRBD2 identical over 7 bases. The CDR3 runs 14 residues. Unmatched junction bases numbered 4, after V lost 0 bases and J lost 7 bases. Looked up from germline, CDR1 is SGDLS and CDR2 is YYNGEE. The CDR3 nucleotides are TGTGCCAGCAGCGTAGAAGTGCGGGAGAATGAGCAGTTCTTC. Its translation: CASSVEVRENEQFF.

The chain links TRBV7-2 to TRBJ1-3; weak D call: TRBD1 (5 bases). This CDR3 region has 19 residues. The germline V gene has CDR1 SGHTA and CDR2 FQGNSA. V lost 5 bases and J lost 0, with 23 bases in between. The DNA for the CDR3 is TGTGCCAGCAGCCCCCGGGCCCTACCTTGGGGACTCTCTGGAAACACCATATATTTT. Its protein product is CASSPRALPWGLSGNTIYF.

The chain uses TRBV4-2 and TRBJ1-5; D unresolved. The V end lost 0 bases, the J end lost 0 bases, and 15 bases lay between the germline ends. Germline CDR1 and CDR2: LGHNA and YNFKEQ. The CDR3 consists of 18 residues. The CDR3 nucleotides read TGTGCCAGCAGCCAAGAAGACCTTAGGAGGGCTAGCAATCAGCCCCAGCATTTT. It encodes CASSQEDLRRASNQPQHF.

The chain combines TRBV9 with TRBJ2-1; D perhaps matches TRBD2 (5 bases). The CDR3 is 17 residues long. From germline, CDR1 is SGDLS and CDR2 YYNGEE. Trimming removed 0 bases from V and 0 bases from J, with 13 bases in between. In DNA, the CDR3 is TGTGCCAGCAGCGTAGAACCCCCAGCGGACTCCTACAATGAGCAGTTCTTC. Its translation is CASSVEPPADSYNEQFF.

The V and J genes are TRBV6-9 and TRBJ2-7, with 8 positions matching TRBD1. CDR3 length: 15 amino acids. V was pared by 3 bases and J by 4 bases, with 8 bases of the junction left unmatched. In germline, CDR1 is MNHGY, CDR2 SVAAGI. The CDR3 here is CASSYAAGGIYEQYF. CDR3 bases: TGTGCCAGCAGTTACGCAGCAGGGGGCATTTACGAGCAGTACTTC.

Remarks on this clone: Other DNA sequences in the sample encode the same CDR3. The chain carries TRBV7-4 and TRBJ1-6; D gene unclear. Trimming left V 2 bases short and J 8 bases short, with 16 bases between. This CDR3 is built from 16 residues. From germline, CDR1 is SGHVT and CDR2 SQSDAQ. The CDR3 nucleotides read TGTGCCAGCAGCTTAAGGAAGGGTCGACTGGATTCACCCCTCCACTTT. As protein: CASSLRKGRLDSPLHF.